The rows below give T cell receptor beta chains drawn from one sample of a study of shared clonotypes between healthy human individuals. Here immunoSEQ multiplex PCR was the method, and the copy in TCRdb shows in-frame clones only, minus some. The data contain some 2 million clones, approximately 94% of them singletons. Input material: naive CD8+ T cells sorted from blood. Receptors were obtained from a man between 18 and 35 years old in good health. CDR3s include the opening cysteine and the closing phenylalanine or tryptophan. Fields, in order: D gene, J gene, clone size, V gene, CDR3 DNA, CDR3 protein. D genes are given only for firm matches. Size tells how often a clone was seen (once, few, many) or the class of an expanded clone, and some rows leave it out.

D: TRBD2
J: TRBJ2-1
size: NA
V: TRBV6-6
DNA: TGTGCCAGCAGTTACCCGGGACTAGCGGGAGGTAATGAGCAGTTCTTC
CDR3: CASSYPGLAGGNEQFF

D: NA
J: TRBJ1-1
size: NA
V: TRBV28
DNA: TGTGCCAGCATCCAGCGGATGAACACTGAAGCTTTCTTT
CDR3: CASIQRMNTEAFF

D: NA
J: TRBJ1-2
size: NA
V: TRBV11-2
DNA: TGTGCCAGCAGCTTACCAAGTATGGTTGGCGGCTACACCTTC
CDR3: CASSLPSMVGGYTF

D: TRBD1
J: TRBJ2-1
size: NA
V: TRBV30
DNA: TGTGCCTGGAATCCGGGACAGGGCTACAATGAGCAGTTCTTC
CDR3: CAWNPGQGYNEQFF

D: TRBD2
J: TRBJ2-3
size: NA
V: TRBV9
DNA: TGTGCCAGCAGCGTAGGCGGGGGGAGCACAGATACGCAGTATTTT
CDR3: CASSVGGGSTDTQYF

D: NA
J: TRBJ2-2
size: NA
V: TRBV29-1
DNA: TGCAGCGTTGAAGTCCACACTTTGGGCACCGGGGAGCTGTTTTTT
CDR3: CSVEVHTLGTGELFF

D: TRBD1
J: TRBJ2-7
size: once
V: TRBV2
DNA: TGTGCCAGCCACATAGGGACAGGCGAGCAGTACTTC
CDR3: CASHIGTGEQYF

D: TRBD1
J: TRBJ2-1
size: NA
V: TRBV2
DNA: TGTGCCAGCAGTCTTGGACAGGGTTGGAATGAGCAGTTCTTC
CDR3: CASSLGQGWNEQFF

D: TRBD1
J: TRBJ1-3
size: NA
V: TRBV6-5
DNA: TGTGCCAGCAGTTTACAGGGGGCTGGAAACACCATATATTTT
CDR3: CASSLQGAGNTIYF

D: NA
J: TRBJ2-1
size: NA
V: TRBV30
DNA: TGTGCCTGGAGTGTAATCGGGAATGAGCAGTTCTTC
CDR3: CAWSVIGNEQFF

D: TRBD2
J: TRBJ2-5
size: NA
V: TRBV30
DNA: TGTGCCTGGAGTTTTGGGGGGGACTCCCAATACTTC
CDR3: CAWSFGGDSQYF

D: NA
J: TRBJ1-1
size: once
V: TRBV27
DNA: TGTGCCAGCAGTTTCATCGGGGCTGAAGCTTTCTTT
CDR3: CASSFIGAEAFF

D: TRBD1
J: TRBJ2-7
size: NA
V: TRBV10-2
DNA: TGCGCCAGCCTTAGGGACAGCTCCTACGAGCAGTACTTC
CDR3: CASLRDSSYEQYF

D: TRBD2
J: TRBJ2-1
size: NA
V: TRBV11-2
DNA: TGTGCCAGCAGTCTAGCGGGGGGGTCCTACAATGAGCAGTTCTTC
CDR3: CASSLAGGSYNEQFF

D: NA
J: TRBJ2-1
size: NA
V: TRBV5-6
DNA: TGTGCCAGCAGCGAACACGACAATGAGCAGTTCTTC
CDR3: CASSEHDNEQFF

D: NA
J: TRBJ2-2
size: NA
V: TRBV9
DNA: TGTGCCAGCAGCGTAGGGGACTTCTACACCGGGGAGCTGTTTTTT
CDR3: CASSVGDFYTGELFF

D: NA
J: TRBJ1-1
size: NA
V: TRBV30
DNA: TGTGCCTGGAGTCCAGCGAACACTGAAGCTTTCTTT
CDR3: CAWSPANTEAFF

D: NA
J: TRBJ1-1
size: NA
V: TRBV1
DNA: TGCACCCTCTTTGGGCCGAGGGGCCGAGATGACACTGAAGCTTTCTTT
CDR3: CTLFGPRGRDDTEAFF

D: NA
J: TRBJ1-2
size: NA
V: TRBV7-9
DNA: TGTGCCAGCAGTGGGGATTTGGGACGGTTTTTTTATGGCTACACCTTC
CDR3: CASSGDLGRFFYGYTF

D: NA
J: TRBJ1-1
size: NA
V: TRBV7-9
DNA: TGTGCCAGCAGCCCCAACAGGGAAGCTTTCTTT
CDR3: CASSPNREAFF

D: NA
J: TRBJ1-1
size: NA
V: TRBV6-4
DNA: TGTGCCAGCAGTGAGACCGGGGCGAACACTGAAGCTTTCTTT
CDR3: CASSETGANTEAFF